The clone carrying this T cell receptor (beta chain) was recorded a few times. The same CDR3 also results from other DNA sequences found in this sample. Vbeta (60) and Jbeta (13) primers were used in the PCR. Sequencing was performed with immunoSEQ multiplex PCR; in TCRdb, only in-frame clones are kept and a portion is missing. The sample has 100,000 or so clones, roughly 76% seen once. The data were taken from a study of cytomegalovirus exposure and HLA in healthy donors. The CDR3 has 15 amino acids. Germline CDR1 MNHEY, CDR2 SMNVEV (reference sequence). Trimming removed 7 bases at V and 4 bases at J, with 17 bases between.

The V and J genes are TRBV27 and TRBJ2-1; tentatively, D is TRBD2 (7 bases). The receptor was derived from a man aged 35 to 55 in good health and CMV-seronegative. Sequenced material: PBMCs. DNA of the CDR3: TGTGCCAGCAAGGAGGGGGGGGGCACATACAATGAGCAGTTCTTC. Translation: CASKEGGGTYNEQFF.